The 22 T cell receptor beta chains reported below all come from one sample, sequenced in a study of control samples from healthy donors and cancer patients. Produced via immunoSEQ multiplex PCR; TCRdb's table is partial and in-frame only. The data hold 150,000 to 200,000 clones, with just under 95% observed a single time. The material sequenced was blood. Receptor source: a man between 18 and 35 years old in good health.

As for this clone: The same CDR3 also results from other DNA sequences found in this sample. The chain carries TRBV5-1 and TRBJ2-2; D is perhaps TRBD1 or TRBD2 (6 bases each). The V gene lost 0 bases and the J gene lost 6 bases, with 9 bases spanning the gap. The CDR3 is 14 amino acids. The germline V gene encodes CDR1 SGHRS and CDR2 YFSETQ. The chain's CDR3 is CASSLEGGAGELFF. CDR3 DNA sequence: TGCGCCAGCAGCTTGGAGGGGGGTGCCGGGGAGCTGTTTTTT.

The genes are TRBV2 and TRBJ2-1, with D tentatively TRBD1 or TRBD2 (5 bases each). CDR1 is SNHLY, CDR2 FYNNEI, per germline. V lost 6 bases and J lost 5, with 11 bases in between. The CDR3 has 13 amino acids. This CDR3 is CASRGDGNNEQFF. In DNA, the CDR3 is TGTGCCAGCAGGGGGGACGGCAACAATGAGCAGTTCTTC.

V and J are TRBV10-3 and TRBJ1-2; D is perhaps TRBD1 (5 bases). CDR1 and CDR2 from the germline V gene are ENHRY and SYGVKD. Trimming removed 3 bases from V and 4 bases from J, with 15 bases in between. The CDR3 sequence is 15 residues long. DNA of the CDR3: TGTGCCATCAGTGACGGGGCAGGGAGTACCTATGGCTACACCTTC. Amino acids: CAISDGAGSTYGYTF.

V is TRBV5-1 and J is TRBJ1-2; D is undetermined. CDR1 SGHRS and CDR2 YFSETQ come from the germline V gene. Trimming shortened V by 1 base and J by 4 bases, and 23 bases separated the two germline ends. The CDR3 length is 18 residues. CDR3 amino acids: CASSLRPAAQEKVYGYTF. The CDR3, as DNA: TGCGCCAGCAGCTTGCGCCCGGCAGCCCAAGAGAAAGTCTATGGCTACACCTTC.

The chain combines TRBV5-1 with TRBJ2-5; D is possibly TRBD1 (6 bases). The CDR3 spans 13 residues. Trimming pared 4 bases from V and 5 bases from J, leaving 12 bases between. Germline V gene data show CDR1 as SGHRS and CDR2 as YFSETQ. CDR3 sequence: CASSQQGQETQYF. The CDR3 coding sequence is TGCGCCAGCAGCCAGCAGGGGCAGGAGACCCAGTACTTC. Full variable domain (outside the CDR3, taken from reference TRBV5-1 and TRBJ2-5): KAGVTQTPRYLIKTRGQQVTLSCSPISGHRSVSWYQQTPGQGLQFLFEYFSETQRNKGNFPGRFSGRQFSNSRSEMNVSTLELGDSALYLCASSQQGQETQYFGPGTRLLVL.

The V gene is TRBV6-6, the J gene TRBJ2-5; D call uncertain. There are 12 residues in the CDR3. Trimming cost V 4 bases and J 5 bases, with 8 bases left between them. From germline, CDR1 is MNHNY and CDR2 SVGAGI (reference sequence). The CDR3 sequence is CASSLTWETQYF. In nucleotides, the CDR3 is TGTGCCAGCAGTTTGACTTGGGAGACCCAGTACTTC.

CDR3 sequence reads: CASKQGGQETQYF. DNA for the CDR3: TGTGCCAGCAAACAGGGGGGGCAAGAGACCCAGTACTTC. This chain uses TRBV5-5 with TRBJ2-5; weak D call: TRBD1 (8 bases). This CDR3 region has 13 residues. Germline CDR1 is SGHKS and CDR2 is YYEKEE (reference sequence). Deletions cut 6 bases from V and 2 bases from J, with 11 bases between. The variable domain in full, completed from reference TRBV5-5 and TRBJ2-5, reads DAGVTQSPTHLIKTRGQQVTLRCSPISGHKSVSWYQQVLGQGPQFIFQYYEKEERGRGNFPDRFSARQFPNYSSELNVNALLLGDSALYLCASKQGGQETQYFGPGTRLLVL.

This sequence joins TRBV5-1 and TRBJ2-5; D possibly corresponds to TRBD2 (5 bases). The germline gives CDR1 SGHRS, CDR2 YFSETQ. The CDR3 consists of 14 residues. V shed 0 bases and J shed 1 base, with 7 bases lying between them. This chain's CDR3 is CASSLDTSQETQYF. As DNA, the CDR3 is TGCGCCAGCAGCTTGGACACTAGCCAAGAGACCCAGTACTTC.

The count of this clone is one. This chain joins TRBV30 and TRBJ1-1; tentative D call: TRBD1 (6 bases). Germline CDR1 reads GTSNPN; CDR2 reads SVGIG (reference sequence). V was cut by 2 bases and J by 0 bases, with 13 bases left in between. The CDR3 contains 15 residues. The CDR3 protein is CAWSQGGIMNTEAFF. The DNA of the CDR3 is TGTGCCTGGAGTCAAGGGGGGATAATGAACACTGAAGCTTTCTTT.

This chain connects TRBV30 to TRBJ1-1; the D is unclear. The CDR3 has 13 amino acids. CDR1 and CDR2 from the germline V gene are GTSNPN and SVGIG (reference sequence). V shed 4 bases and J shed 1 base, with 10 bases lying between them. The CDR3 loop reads CAWTGQANTEAFF. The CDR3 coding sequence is TGTGCCTGGACCGGCCAGGCGAACACTGAAGCTTTCTTT.

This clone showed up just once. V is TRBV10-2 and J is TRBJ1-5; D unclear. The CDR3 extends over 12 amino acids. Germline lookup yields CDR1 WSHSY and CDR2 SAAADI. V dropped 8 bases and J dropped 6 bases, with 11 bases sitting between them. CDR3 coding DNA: TGCGCCAGCCGGGGAACCGGTCAGCCCCAGCATTTT. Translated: CASRGTGQPQHF.

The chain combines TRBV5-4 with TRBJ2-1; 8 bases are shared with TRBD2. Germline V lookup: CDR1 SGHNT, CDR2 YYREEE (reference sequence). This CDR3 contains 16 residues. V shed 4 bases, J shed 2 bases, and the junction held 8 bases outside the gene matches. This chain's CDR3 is CASSPAGGGPYNEQFF. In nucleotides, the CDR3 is TGTGCCAGCAGCCCCGCGGGCGGGGGGCCCTACAATGAGCAGTTCTTC.

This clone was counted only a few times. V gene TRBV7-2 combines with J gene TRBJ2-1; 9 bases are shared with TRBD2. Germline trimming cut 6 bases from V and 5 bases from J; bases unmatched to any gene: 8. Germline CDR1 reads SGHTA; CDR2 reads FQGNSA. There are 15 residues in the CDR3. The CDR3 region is CASSFYPSGNNEQFF. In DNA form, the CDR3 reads TGTGCCAGCAGTTTTTACCCTAGCGGGAACAATGAGCAGTTCTTC.

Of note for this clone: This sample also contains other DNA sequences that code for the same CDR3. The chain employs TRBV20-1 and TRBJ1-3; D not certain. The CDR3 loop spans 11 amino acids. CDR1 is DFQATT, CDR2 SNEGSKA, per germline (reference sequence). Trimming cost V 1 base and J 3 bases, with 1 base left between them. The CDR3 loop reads CSARVGNTIYF. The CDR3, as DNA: TGCAGTGCTAGAGTTGGAAACACCATATATTTT.

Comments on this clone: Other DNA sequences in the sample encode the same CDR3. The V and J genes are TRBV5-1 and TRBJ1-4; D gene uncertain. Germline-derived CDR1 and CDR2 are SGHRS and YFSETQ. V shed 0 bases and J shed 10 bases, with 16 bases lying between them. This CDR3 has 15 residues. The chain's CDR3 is CASSLDPDTVGKLFF. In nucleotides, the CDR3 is TGCGCCAGCAGCTTGGACCCCGACACCGTAGGAAAACTGTTTTTT. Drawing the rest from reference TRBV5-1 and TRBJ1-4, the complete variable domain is KAGVTQTPRYLIKTRGQQVTLSCSPISGHRSVSWYQQTPGQGLQFLFEYFSETQRNKGNFPGRFSGRQFSNSRSEMNVSTLELGDSALYLCASSLDPDTVGKLFFGSGTQLSVL.

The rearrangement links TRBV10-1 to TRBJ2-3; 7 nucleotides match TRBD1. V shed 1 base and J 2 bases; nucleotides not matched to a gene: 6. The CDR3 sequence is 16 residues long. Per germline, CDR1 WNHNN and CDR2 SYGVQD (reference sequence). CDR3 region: CASSEFRGWPTDTQYF. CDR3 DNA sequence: TGCGCCAGCAGTGAGTTCAGGGGGTGGCCCACAGATACGCAGTATTTT.

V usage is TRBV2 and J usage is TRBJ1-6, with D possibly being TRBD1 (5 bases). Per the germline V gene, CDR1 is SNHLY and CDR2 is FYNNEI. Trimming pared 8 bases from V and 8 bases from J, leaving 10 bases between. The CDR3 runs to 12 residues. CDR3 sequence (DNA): TGTGCCAGCTCATTGGGGGATTCACCCCTCCACTTT. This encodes CASSLGDSPLHF.

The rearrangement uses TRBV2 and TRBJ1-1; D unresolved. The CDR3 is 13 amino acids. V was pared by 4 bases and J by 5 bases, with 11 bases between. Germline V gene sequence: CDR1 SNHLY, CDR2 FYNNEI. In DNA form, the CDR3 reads TGTGCCAGCAGTGTAGAGGTGGAGACTGAAGCTTTCTTT. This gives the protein CASSVEVETEAFF.

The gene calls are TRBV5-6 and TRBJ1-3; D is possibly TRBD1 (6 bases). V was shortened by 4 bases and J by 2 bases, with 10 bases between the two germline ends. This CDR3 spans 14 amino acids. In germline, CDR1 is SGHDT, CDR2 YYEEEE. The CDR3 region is CASSTGQAGNTIYF. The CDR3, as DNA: TGTGCCAGCAGCACGGGACAAGCTGGAAACACCATATATTTT.

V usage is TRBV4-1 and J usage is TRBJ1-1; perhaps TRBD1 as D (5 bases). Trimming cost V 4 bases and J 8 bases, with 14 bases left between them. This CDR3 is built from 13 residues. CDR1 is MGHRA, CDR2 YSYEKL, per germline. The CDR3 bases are TGCGCCAGCAGCCCTCGGGACGGACTGGAAGCTTTCTTT. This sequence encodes CASSPRDGLEAFF.

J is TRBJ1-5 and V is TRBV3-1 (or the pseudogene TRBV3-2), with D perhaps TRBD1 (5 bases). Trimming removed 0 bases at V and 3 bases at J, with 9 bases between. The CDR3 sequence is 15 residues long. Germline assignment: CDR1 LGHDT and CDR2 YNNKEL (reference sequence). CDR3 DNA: TGTGCCAGCAGCCAAGACGGCAGGGACAATCAGCCCCAGCATTTT. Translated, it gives CASSQDGRDNQPQHF.

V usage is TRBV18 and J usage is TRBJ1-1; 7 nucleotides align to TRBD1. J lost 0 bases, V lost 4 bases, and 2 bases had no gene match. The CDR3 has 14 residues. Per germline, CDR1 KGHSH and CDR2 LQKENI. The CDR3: CASSQDRVNTEAFF. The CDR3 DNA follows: TGTGCCAGCTCACAAGACAGGGTGAACACTGAAGCTTTCTTT.